Shown below are 17 T cell receptor beta chains from a single sample sequenced in a study of shared clonotypes between healthy human individuals. Profiling relied on immunoSEQ multiplex PCR, and the TCRdb table lists in-frame clones only, not all of them. This table has approximately 640,000 clones, about 90% appearing once. Sequencing used memory CD8+ T cells from PBMCs. Subset given: CD45RO+ cells pooled with CCR7-negative TemRA cells. These receptors were taken from a man aged 18 to 29 in good health. Some clones in this sample may be carry-over from other donors' samples.

The chain combines TRBV4-3 with TRBJ2-5; no firm D call. Germline CDR1 reads LGHNA; CDR2 reads YSLEER. V lost 3 bases and J lost 5, with 13 bases in between. The CDR3 is made up of 14 amino acids. The chain's CDR3 is CASSQYEVRETQYF. The CDR3 region has the DNA TGCGCCAGCAGCCAGTACGAGGTCCGGGAGACCCAGTACTTC.

V gene TRBV16 combines with J gene TRBJ2-7, with D perhaps assigned TRBD1 or TRBD2 (5 bases each). Trimming shortened V by 5 bases and J by 9 bases, and 20 bases separated the two germline ends. CDR1 and CDR2 (germline): KGHSY, FQNENV. The CDR3 length is 14 residues. The CDR3 reads CASSARDPPWGQYF. The CDR3 nucleotides are TGTGCCAGCAGCGCCCGGGACCCACCTTGGGGGCAGTACTTC. Drawing the rest from reference TRBV16 and TRBJ2-7, the complete variable domain is GEEVAQTPKHLVRGEGQKAKLYCAPIKGHSYVFWYQQVLKNEFKFLISFQNENVFDETGMPKERFSAKCLPNSPCSLEIQATKLEDSAVYFCASSARDPPWGQYFGPGTRLTVT.

V usage is TRBV30 and J usage is TRBJ1-1; 9 positions agree with TRBD1. The length of the CDR3 is 16 residues. Germline-derived CDR1 and CDR2 are GTSNPN and SVGIG (reference sequence). J lost 4 bases, V lost 0 bases, and 9 bases had no gene match. CDR3 nucleotides: TGTGCCTGGAGTGTATTCGGGGACAGGGAAGGCACTGAAGCTTTCTTT. The encoded protein is CAWSVFGDREGTEAFF.

The rearrangement uses TRBV7-8 and TRBJ2-7; 8 nucleotides match TRBD2. Germline V CDR1 and CDR2: SGHVS, FQNEAQ. V lost 5 bases and J lost 0; bases outside the gene matches: 6. The CDR3 has 15 residues. CDR3 loop: CASSARGTSSYEQYF. The CDR3 DNA sequence: TGTGCCAGCAGCGCTAGAGGGACTAGCTCCTACGAGCAGTACTTC.

The rearrangement links TRBV6-6 to TRBJ1-3, with D tentatively TRBD1 (5 bases). Germline CDR1 and CDR2: MNHNY and SVGAGI (reference sequence). The germline V and J ends were trimmed by 7 bases and 0 bases, with 16 bases remaining between them. The CDR3 is 16 residues long. In DNA form, the CDR3 reads TGTGCCAGCACCTTCTGGGCAGGGACCTCTGGAAACACCATATATTTT. Translated: CASTFWAGTSGNTIYF.

For this clone: Other nucleotide sequences from this sample produce the same CDR3. This sequence joins TRBV20-1 and TRBJ2-5; D not resolved. Germline values: CDR1 DFQATT, CDR2 SNEGSKA (reference sequence). V was shortened by 5 bases and J by 3 bases, with 4 bases between the two germline ends. The CDR3 extends over 10 amino acids. The CDR3 loop is CSALEETQYF. The CDR3 nucleotides are TGCAGTGCTTTGGAAGAGACCCAGTACTTC.

The chain uses TRBV10-1 and TRBJ1-1; D is unresolved. CDR1 is WNHNN, CDR2 SYGVQD, per germline (reference sequence). V was cut by 6 bases and J by 5 bases, with 16 bases left in between. This CDR3 comprises 14 residues. The CDR3 sequence is CASSLGRVETEAFF. CDR3 nucleotides: TGCGCCAGCAGCTTAGGTCGTGTGGAGACTGAAGCTTTCTTT.

The rearrangement uses TRBV7-8 and TRBJ2-7, with 7 nucleotides matching TRBD1. This CDR3 has 17 amino acids. Germline trimming cut 1 base from V and 0 bases from J; bases unmatched to any gene: 9. The germline CDR1 and CDR2 sequences are SGHVS and FQNEAQ. The CDR3 nucleotides read TGTGCCAGCAGCTTAGGCCCAGGGACAGCGGACTCCTACGAGCAGTACTTC. This translates into CASSLGPGTADSYEQYF.

The chain uses TRBV5-6 and TRBJ1-5; TRBD1 aligns across 9 bases. CDR1 and CDR2 from the germline V gene are SGHDT and YYEEEE. J lost 2 bases, V lost 0 bases, and 6 bases had no gene match. The CDR3 has 17 amino acids. The CDR3 loop reads CASSLDRGPRGNQPQHF. The CDR3, as DNA: TGTGCCAGCAGCTTGGACAGGGGGCCTAGGGGCAATCAGCCCCAGCATTTT.

The V call is TRBV2, the J call TRBJ2-1; 11 positions agree with TRBD2. From germline, CDR1 is SNHLY and CDR2 FYNNEI. With V trimmed by 7 bases and J by 0 bases, 5 bases remained unmatched. This CDR3 region has 16 residues. CDR3 residues: CASTGLAAASYNEQFF. CDR3 bases: TGTGCCAGCACGGGACTAGCGGCCGCCTCCTACAATGAGCAGTTCTTC.

V is TRBV7-4 and J is TRBJ2-7; perhaps TRBD1 as D (5 bases). This CDR3 has 16 amino acids. Germline assignment: CDR1 SGHVT and CDR2 SQSDAQ. The germline V and J ends were trimmed by 1 base and 2 bases, with 15 bases remaining between them. As DNA, the CDR3 is TGTGCCAGCAGCTTAGAATATAGCTACAGGCCCTACGAGCAGTACTTC. This translates into CASSLEYSYRPYEQYF.

This clone occurred once. The V gene is TRBV27, the J gene TRBJ1-2; maybe TRBD1 (6 bases). With 8 bases removed from V and 7 bases from J, the gap between germline ends came to 17 bases. The CDR3 length is 13 residues. From germline, CDR1 is MNHEY and CDR2 SMNVEV (reference sequence). In nucleotides, the CDR3 is TGTGCCAGCCTGGGCAGGGGAATTGGTGGCTACACCTTC. It codes for CASLGRGIGGYTF.

In regard to this clone: Other DNA sequences in this specimen translate into the identical CDR3. This chain links TRBV27 with TRBJ2-7, with 11 positions matching TRBD1. In germline, CDR1 is MNHEY, CDR2 SMNVEV (reference sequence). CDR3 length: 14 residues. V lost 6 bases, J lost 0 bases, and 1 base stayed unmatched. The CDR3 is CASRGTGGSYEQYF. The CDR3 nucleotides read TGTGCCAGCAGAGGGACAGGGGGCTCCTACGAGCAGTACTTC.

V and J are TRBV7-8 and TRBJ2-5; D is unresolved. Germline V CDR1 and CDR2: SGHVS, FQNEAQ. The CDR3 length is 15 residues. V gave up 0 bases and J gave up 1 base, with 9 bases separating them. CDR3 bases: TGTGCCAGCAGCTTAGCGCAGTCCCGCCAAGAGACCCAGTACTTC. The encoded protein is CASSLAQSRQETQYF.

This clone was counted a single time. V is TRBV27 and J is TRBJ1-1, with a tentative D call TRBD1 (5 bases). The CDR3 is 15 residues long. Germline lookup yields CDR1 MNHEY and CDR2 SMNVEV (reference sequence). The ends were cut back, 1 base at V and 1 base at J, with 10 bases in the middle. CDR3 DNA: TGTGCCAGCAGTTTATATCCGGGGACGAACACTGAAGCTTTCTTT. This gives the protein CASSLYPGTNTEAFF.

This rearrangement joins TRBV4-2 to TRBJ2-7; 9 nucleotides line up with TRBD1. Germline V gene data show CDR1 as LGHNA and CDR2 as YNFKEQ. Unmatched junction bases numbered 7, after V lost 4 bases and J lost 3 bases. This CDR3 has 15 amino acids. The CDR3 region is CASSPGQGLLYEQYF. CDR3 in DNA: TGTGCCAGCAGCCCGGGACAGGGTCTTCTCTACGAGCAGTACTTC.

The chain combines TRBV30 with TRBJ2-3; TRBD2 agrees at 12 bases. CDR1 GTSNPN and CDR2 SVGIG come from the germline V gene (reference sequence). After removal of 2 bases from V and 7 bases from J, the junction contained 10 bases not matched to a gene. The CDR3 consists of 16 residues. The DNA of the CDR3 is TGTGCCTGGAGTAGGTGGGCTAGCGGGGGGGCGAATACGCAGTATTTT. It translates to CAWSRWASGGANTQYF.